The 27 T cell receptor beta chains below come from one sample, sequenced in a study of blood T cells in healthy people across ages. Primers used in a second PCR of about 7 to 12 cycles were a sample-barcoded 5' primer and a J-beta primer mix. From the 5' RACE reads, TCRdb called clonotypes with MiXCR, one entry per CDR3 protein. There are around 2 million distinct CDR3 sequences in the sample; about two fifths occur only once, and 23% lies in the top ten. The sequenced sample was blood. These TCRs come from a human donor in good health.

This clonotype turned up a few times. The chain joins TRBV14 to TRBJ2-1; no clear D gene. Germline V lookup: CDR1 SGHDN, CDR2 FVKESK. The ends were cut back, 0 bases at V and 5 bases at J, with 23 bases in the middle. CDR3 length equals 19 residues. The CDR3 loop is CASSQDPIFWDKVHNEQFF. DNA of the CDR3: TGTGCCAGCAGCCAAGATCCTATTTTTTGGGATAAAGTCCACAATGAGCAGTTCTTC.

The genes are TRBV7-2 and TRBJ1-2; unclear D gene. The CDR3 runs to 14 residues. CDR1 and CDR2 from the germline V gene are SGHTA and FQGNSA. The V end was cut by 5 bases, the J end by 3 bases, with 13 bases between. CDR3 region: CASSLVPSDYGYTF. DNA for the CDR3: TGTGCCAGCAGCCTAGTCCCCTCGGACTATGGCTACACCTTC.

The CDR3 here is CSARDSDSYEQYF. The CDR3 nucleotides read TGCAGTGCTAGAGATTCGGACAGCTACGAGCAGTACTTC. The chain carries TRBV20-1 and TRBJ2-7, with D maybe TRBD1 (6 bases). The germline gives CDR1 DFQATT, CDR2 SNEGSKA (reference sequence). Trimming removed 0 bases from V and 3 bases from J, with 9 bases in between. This CDR3 contains 13 residues.

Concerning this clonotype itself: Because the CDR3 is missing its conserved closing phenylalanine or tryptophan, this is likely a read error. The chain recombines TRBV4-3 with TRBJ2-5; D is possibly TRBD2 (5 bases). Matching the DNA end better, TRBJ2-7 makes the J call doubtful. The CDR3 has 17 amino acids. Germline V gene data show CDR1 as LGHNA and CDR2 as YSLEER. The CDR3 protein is CASSQDHGVGGRNEQYL. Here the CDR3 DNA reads TGCGCCAGCAGCCAAGATCACGGTGTTGGAGGCAGGAACGAGCAGTACTTA.

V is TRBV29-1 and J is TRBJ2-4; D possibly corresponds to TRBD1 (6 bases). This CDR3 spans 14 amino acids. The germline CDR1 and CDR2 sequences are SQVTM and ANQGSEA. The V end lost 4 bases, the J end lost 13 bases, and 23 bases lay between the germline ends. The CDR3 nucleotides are TGCAGCGTTGCCAGGGGCCTCTCCTACAATGAGCAGTACTTC. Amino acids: CSVARGLSYNEQYF.

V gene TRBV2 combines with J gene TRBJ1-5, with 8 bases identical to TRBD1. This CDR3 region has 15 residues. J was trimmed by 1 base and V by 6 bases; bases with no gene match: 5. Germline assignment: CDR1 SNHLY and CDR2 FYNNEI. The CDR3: CASRGQAGSNQPQHF. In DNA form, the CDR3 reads TGTGCCAGCAGGGGACAGGCGGGGAGCAATCAGCCCCAGCATTTT.

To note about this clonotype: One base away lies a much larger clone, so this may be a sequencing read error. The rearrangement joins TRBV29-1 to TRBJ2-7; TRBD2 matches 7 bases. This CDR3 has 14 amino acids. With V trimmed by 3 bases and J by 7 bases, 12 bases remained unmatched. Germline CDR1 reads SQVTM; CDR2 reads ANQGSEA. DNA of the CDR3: TGCAGCGTTGACCCCAGCGGGGCGTACAATGAGCAGTACTTC. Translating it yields CSVDPSGAYNEQYF.

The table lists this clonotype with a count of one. The CDR3 protein is CASSLFIDSELPYGYTF. CDR3 DNA: TGTGCCAGCAGCTTGTTTATTGACAGCGAGCTTCCCTATGGCTACACCTTC. This chain links TRBV6-1 with TRBJ1-2; TRBD1 is a possible D gene (5 bases). Trimming removed 6 bases at V and 4 bases at J, with 24 bases between. Looked up from germline, CDR1 is MNHNS and CDR2 is SASEGT. The CDR3 covers 17 residues.

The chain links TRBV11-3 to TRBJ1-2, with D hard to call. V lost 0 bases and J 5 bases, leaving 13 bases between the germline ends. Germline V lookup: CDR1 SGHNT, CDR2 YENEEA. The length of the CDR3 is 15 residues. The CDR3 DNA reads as TGTGCCAGCAGCTTAGAGGGCCAGATAGGGTATGGCTACACCTTC. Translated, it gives CASSLEGQIGYGYTF.

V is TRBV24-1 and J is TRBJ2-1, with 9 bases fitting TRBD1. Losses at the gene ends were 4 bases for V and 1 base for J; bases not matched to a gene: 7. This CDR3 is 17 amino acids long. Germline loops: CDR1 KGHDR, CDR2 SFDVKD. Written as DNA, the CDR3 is TGTGCCACCAGTGACAACCGGGACAGGGTGTCCTACAATGAGCAGTTCTTC. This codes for CATSDNRDRVSYNEQFF.

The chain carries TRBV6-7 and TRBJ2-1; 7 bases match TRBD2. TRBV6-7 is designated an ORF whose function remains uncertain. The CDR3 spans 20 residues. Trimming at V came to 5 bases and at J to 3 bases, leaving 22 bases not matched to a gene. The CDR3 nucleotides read TGTGCCAGCAGTATCCGTCGGGAGGTCAGGACACGAGTACGCTACAATGAGCAGTTCTTC. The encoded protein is CASSIRREVRTRVRYNEQFF.

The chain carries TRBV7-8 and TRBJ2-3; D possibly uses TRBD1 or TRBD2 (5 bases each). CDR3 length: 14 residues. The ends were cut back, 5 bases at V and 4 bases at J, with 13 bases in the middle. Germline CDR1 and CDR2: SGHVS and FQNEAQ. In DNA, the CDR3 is TGTGCCAGCAGCCCCAATCCGGGGCCAGATACGCAGTATTTT. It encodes CASSPNPGPDTQYF.

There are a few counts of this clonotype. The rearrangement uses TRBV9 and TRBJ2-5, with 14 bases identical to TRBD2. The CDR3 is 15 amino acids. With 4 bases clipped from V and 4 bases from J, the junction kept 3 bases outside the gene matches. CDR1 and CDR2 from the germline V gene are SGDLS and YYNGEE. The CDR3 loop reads CASSIGLAGGETQYF. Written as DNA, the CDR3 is TGTGCCAGCAGCATCGGACTAGCGGGGGGAGAGACCCAGTACTTC.

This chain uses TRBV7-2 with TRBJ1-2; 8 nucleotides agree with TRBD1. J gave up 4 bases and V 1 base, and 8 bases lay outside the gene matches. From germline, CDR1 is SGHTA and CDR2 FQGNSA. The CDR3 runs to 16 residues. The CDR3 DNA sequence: TGTGCCAGCAGCTTAGAGGGACAGGCTCCCCTCTATGGCTACACCTTC. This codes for CASSLEGQAPLYGYTF.

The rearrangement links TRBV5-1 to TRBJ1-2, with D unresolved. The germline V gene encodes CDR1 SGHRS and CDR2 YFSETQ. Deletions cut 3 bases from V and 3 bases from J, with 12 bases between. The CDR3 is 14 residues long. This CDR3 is CASSWTGSDYGYTF. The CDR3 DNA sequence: TGCGCCAGCAGCTGGACGGGGTCTGACTATGGCTACACCTTC. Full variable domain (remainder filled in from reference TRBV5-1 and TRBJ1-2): KAGVTQTPRYLIKTRGQQVTLSCSPISGHRSVSWYQQTPGQGLQFLFEYFSETQRNKGNFPGRFSGRQFSNSRSEMNVSTLELGDSALYLCASSWTGSDYGYTFGSGTRLTVV.

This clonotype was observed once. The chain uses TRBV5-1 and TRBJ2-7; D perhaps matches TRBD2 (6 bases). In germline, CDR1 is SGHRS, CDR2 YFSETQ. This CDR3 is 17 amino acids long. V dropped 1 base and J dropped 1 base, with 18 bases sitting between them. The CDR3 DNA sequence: TGCGCCAGCAGCTTGTTTGGGGGGTTAGGGGCATCCTACGAGCAGTACTTC. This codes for CASSLFGGLGASYEQYF. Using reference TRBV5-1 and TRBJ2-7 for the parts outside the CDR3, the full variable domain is KAGVTQTPRYLIKTRGQQVTLSCSPISGHRSVSWYQQTPGQGLQFLFEYFSETQRNKGNFPGRFSGRQFSNSRSEMNVSTLELGDSALYLCASSLFGGLGASYEQYFGPGTRLTVT.

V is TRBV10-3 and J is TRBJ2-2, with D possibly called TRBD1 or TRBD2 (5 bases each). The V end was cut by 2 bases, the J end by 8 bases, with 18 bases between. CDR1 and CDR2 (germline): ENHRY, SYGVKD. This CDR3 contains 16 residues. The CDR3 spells CAISELSGGRGGELFF. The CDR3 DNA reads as TGTGCCATCAGTGAGCTTTCTGGGGGACGAGGAGGGGAGCTGTTTTTT.

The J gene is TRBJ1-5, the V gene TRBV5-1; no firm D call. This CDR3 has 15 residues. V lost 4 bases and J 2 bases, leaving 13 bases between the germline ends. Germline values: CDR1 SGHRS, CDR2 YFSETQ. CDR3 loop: CASSLGDGGNQPQHF. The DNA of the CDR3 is TGCGCCAGCAGCCTCGGGGATGGAGGCAATCAGCCCCAGCATTTT.

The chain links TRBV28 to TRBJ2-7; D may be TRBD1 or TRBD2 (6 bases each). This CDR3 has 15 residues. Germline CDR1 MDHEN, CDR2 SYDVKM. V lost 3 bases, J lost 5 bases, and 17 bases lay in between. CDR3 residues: CASSLVWGARHEQYF. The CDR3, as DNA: TGTGCCAGCAGTTTGGTTTGGGGGGCGCGACACGAGCAGTACTTC.

The CDR3 region is CASSKRTGSNIQYF. The CDR3 DNA reads TGTGCCAGCAGCAAACGTACAGGGAGTAACATTCAGTACTTC. The chain links TRBV7-2 to TRBJ2-7; possibly TRBD1 for D (6 bases). The DNA end lines up better with TRBJ2-4; the J call may be wrong. The CDR3 loop spans 14 amino acids. Germline CDR1 SGHTA, CDR2 FQGNSA.

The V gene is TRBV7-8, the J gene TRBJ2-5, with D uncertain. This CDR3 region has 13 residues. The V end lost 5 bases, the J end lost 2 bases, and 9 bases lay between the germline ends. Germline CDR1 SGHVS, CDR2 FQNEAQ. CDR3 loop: CASSRSIQETQYF. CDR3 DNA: TGTGCCAGCAGCAGGTCTATTCAAGAGACCCAGTACTTC.

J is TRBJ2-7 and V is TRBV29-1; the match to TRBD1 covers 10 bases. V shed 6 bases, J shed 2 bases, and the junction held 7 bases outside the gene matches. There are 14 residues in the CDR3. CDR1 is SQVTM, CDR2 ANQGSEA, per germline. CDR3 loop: CSVTGTGETYEQYF. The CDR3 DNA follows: TGCAGCGTAACAGGGACAGGGGAGACCTACGAGCAGTACTTC.

In DNA form, the CDR3 reads TGTGCCAGCAGCCAAGACTACCGGGGGCCACTGAGGACTGAAGCTTTCTTT. Translating gives CASSQDYRGPLRTEAFF. This sequence joins TRBV7-9 and TRBJ1-1; a weak D match, TRBD1 (6 bases). The CDR3 spans 17 residues. V shed 5 bases and J shed 5 bases, with 24 bases lying between them. Per germline, CDR1 SEHNR and CDR2 FQNEAQ (reference sequence).

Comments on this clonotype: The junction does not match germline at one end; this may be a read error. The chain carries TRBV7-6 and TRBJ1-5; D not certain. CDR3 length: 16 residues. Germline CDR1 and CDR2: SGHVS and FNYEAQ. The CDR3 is CASGFNTVGSNQPQHF. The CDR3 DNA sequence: TGTGCCAGCGGCTTTAATACGGTTGGTAGCAATCAGCCCCAGCATTTT.

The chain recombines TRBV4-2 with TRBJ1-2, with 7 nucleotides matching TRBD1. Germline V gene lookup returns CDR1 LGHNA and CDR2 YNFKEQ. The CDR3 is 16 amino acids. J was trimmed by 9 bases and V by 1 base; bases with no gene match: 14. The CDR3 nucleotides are TGTGCCAGCAGCCAAGGTGAGGGACAGAGGAACCCTCGCTACACCTTC. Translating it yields CASSQGEGQRNPRYTF.

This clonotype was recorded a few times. The CDR3, as DNA: TGTGCCAGCAGCTCCCCGGGGGGGGTGAAGCAGTACTTC. Translation: CASSSPGGVKQYF. This chain links TRBV7-2 with TRBJ2-5; 8 bases match TRBD2. Per germline, CDR1 SGHTA and CDR2 FQGNSA. V lost 4 bases and J lost 11; bases outside the gene matches: 9. The length of the CDR3 is 13 residues.

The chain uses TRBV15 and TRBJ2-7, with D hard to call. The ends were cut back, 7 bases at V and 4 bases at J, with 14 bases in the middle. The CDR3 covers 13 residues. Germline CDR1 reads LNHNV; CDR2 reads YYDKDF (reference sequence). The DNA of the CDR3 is TGTGCCACCAACCGTGGGGATAGGTACGAGCAGTACTTC. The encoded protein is CATNRGDRYEQYF.